This T cell receptor beta chain was identified in a study of blood T cell repertoires in COVID-19. Overall study: Collection of acute and convalescent COVID-19 samples took place in the United States, Italy and Spain.

Seattle cases were enrolled at active infection and followed longitudinally. Per the original methods: The assay estimated nucleated cells by amplifying reference gene primers. Libraries were prepared by immunoSEQ multiplex PCR; TCRdb keeps only in-frame clonotypes and omits some of them. D and trimming were read from the DNA, whereas the V and J calls and clone size are those reported in that table. The table records 250,000 to 350,000 clones, 84% of them present only once. Sample: peripheral blood. The source of this sequence is a human donor with COVID-19, enrolled during active disease. The donor label of this sample is uncertain.

This CDR3 is CASSDTTSRWTYNEQFF. In DNA form, the CDR3 reads TGTGCCAGCAGCGACACGACTAGCCGGTGGACCTACAATGAGCAGTTCTTC. The rearrangement joins TRBV7-2 to TRBJ2-1, with TRBD2 matching over 7 bases. This CDR3 comprises 17 residues. J was trimmed by 2 bases and V by 5 bases; bases with no gene match: 12. From germline, CDR1 is SGHTA and CDR2 FQGNSA.